This T cell receptor beta chain was documented in a study of human T cells and chemical hapten exposure. About the study: Across samples, TCR yields varied, mostly owing to small differences in pooled library volumes.

RNA extraction used unfractionated whole blood as the source of total RNA. The library tagged individual cDNA molecules with unique molecular identifiers. MiXCR, run by TCRdb on the reads, gives a single entry per CDR3 protein. The sample has around 120,000 distinct CDR3 sequences, over 7.5% seen once. As to this clonotype: The antigen remains undetermined.

The ends lost 2 bases at V and 1 base at J; junction bases unmatched: 9. Germline values: CDR1 SGHAT, CDR2 FQNNGV. The CDR3 consists of 18 residues. Study-wide results and caveats: Sensitizing with DPC caused no change in TCRs above 1 in 1000 frequency.

V usage is TRBV11-2 and J usage is TRBJ1-5, with 9 bases matching TRBD1. The clonotype was recovered from a human donor in good health. Some clones in this sample may be carry-over from other donors' samples. Source material: whole blood. CDR3 region: CASSLLDRGLYSNQPQHF. DNA of the CDR3: TGTGCCAGCAGCTTACTGGACAGGGGATTATACAGCAATCAGCCCCAGCATTTT.